The 13 T cell receptor beta chains listed next were all sequenced from one sample in a study of control samples from healthy donors and cancer patients. The table came from immunoSEQ multiplex PCR; TCRdb's copy has only in-frame clones and leaves some out. This sample has 100,000 to 150,000 clones, with 70% to 90% found just once. Sequencing used blood. These receptor sequences come from a man between 45 and 60 years old in good health.

The DNA of the CDR3 is TGTGCCAGCAGCTTAGGCCCCGGGCTCCGGTATAATTCACCCCTCCACTTT. Its protein is CASSLGPGLRYNSPLHF. The chain combines TRBV7-8 with TRBJ1-6; D gene uncertain. The CDR3 contains 17 residues. Germline CDR1 reads SGHVS; CDR2 reads FQNEAQ. V shed 1 base and J shed 4 bases, with 14 bases lying between them.

The chain combines TRBV19 with TRBJ2-2, with 14 nucleotides matching TRBD2. The CDR3 length is 15 residues. Germline values: CDR1 LNHDA, CDR2 SQIVND (reference sequence). J was trimmed by 6 bases and V by 4 bases; bases with no gene match: 1. CDR3 residues: CASSKTSGGAGELFF. CDR3 DNA sequence: TGTGCCAGTAGTAAGACTAGCGGGGGGGCCGGGGAGCTGTTTTTT.

V is TRBV23-1 and J is TRBJ1-5; D is possibly TRBD1 (6 bases). TRBV23-1 is marked as an open reading frame, function uncertain. Deletions cut 2 bases from V and 0 bases from J, with 11 bases between. The CDR3 contains 16 residues. The CDR3 sequence is CASSQVTGSSNQPQHF. The CDR3 nucleotides read TGCGCCAGCAGTCAAGTAACAGGGTCTAGCAATCAGCCCCAGCATTTT.

V and J are TRBV30 and TRBJ2-7; 12 bases align to TRBD1. This CDR3 has 14 amino acids. After removal of 6 bases from V and 1 base from J, the junction contained 4 bases not matched to a gene. Germline CDR1 reads GTSNPN; CDR2 reads SVGIG (reference sequence). The CDR3, as DNA: TGTGCCTGCTGGGACAGGGGGCGATCCTACGAGCAGTACTTC. Residues: CACWDRGRSYEQYF.

The gene calls are TRBV5-1 and TRBJ2-7; D is possibly TRBD1 (6 bases). This CDR3 has 15 residues. Germline CDR1 reads SGHRS; CDR2 reads YFSETQ. The V and J ends lost 6 bases and 0 bases respectively, with 16 bases between them. Here the CDR3 DNA reads TGCGCCAGCAAAAAGAACCAGGGGAGCTCCTACGAGCAGTACTTC. Translated, it gives CASKKNQGSSYEQYF.

This chain joins TRBV24-1 and TRBJ2-2; no clear D. V was cut by 5 bases and J by 5 bases, with 8 bases left in between. CDR3 length: 13 residues. Germline V CDR1 and CDR2: KGHDR, SFDVKD. The CDR3 spells CATSGSVTGELFF. The DNA for the CDR3 is TGTGCCACCAGTGGCTCTGTAACCGGGGAGCTGTTTTTT.

This chain joins TRBV5-6 and TRBJ1-5; D uncertain. The CDR3 sequence is 17 residues long. Trimming took off 4 bases at V and 5 bases at J, with 22 bases between the two ends. Germline CDR1 SGHDT, CDR2 YYEEEE. CDR3 sequence (DNA): TGTGCCAGCAGCCCCCGAGGTGGTGCAGGTGAGGATCAGCCCCAGCATTTT. This sequence encodes CASSPRGGAGEDQPQHF.

On this clone: The junction departs from germline at one end; a sequencing error may be responsible. V and J are TRBV5-1 and TRBJ2-3; D unclear. This CDR3 contains 13 residues. The germline CDR1 and CDR2 sequences are SGHRS and YFSETQ. CDR3 amino acids: CASSLEGQNTRDF. The CDR3, as DNA: TGCGCCAGCAGCTTGGAAGGCCAGAACACCCGAGATTTT. The whole variable domain, filled in from reference TRBV5-1 and TRBJ2-3, reads KAGVTQTPRYLIKTRGQQVTLSCSPISGHRSVSWYQQTPGQGLQFLFEYFSETQRNKGNFPGRFSGRQFSNSRSEMNVSTLELGDSALYLCASSLEGQNTRDFGPGTRLTVL.

The V gene is TRBV19, the J gene TRBJ2-2; 10 bases are a match to TRBD2. Germline V gives CDR1 LNHDA, CDR2 SQIVND (reference sequence). This CDR3 has 18 residues. Trimming cost V 6 bases and J 0 bases; bases outside gene matches: 10. The CDR3 protein is CASSQSGGAFSNTGELFF. The CDR3 region has the DNA TGTGCCAGTAGCCAAAGCGGGGGGGCCTTCTCGAACACCGGGGAGCTGTTTTTT.

CDR3 amino acids: CASSAGLGGNQPQHF. The CDR3 DNA reads as TGTGCCAGCAGCGCCGGCCTCGGGGGGAATCAGCCCCAGCATTTT. The chain carries TRBV9 and TRBJ1-5; weak D call: TRBD1 (5 bases). V dropped 3 bases and J dropped 4 bases, with 14 bases sitting between them. The CDR3 length is 15 residues. Germline-derived CDR1 and CDR2 are SGDLS and YYNGEE.

This clone occurred once. V and J are TRBV10-2 and TRBJ1-3; perhaps TRBD1 as D (6 bases). V was cut by 3 bases and J by 6 bases, with 12 bases left in between. Germline V lookup: CDR1 WSHSY, CDR2 SAAADI. CDR3 length: 14 residues. CDR3 residues: CASSDSGGLNTIYF. The CDR3 bases are TGCGCCAGCAGTGATTCGGGGGGGCTAAACACCATATATTTT.

The chain joins TRBV27 to TRBJ2-1; unclear D gene. Per germline, CDR1 MNHEY and CDR2 SMNVEV (reference sequence). The V and J ends lost 5 bases and 8 bases respectively, with 16 bases between them. The CDR3 spans 14 residues. The CDR3 nucleotides are TGTGCCAGCAGTCTCTCCCCCAGGACGTATGAGCAGTTCTTC. It yields the protein CASSLSPRTYEQFF.

This clone has more than one count but fewer than ten. The rearrangement uses TRBV7-3 and TRBJ1-2; D gene ambiguous. Germline assignment: CDR1 SGHTA and CDR2 FQGTGA. The CDR3 has 15 residues. With 5 bases removed from V and 3 bases from J, the gap between germline ends came to 16 bases. The CDR3 region is CASSLQAGLHYGYTF. Here the CDR3 DNA reads TGTGCCAGCAGCCTACAAGCGGGGTTACACTATGGCTACACCTTC.